What follows are 22 T cell receptor beta chains derived from one specimen sequenced in a study of blood T cell repertoires in COVID-19. Sequencing was performed with immunoSEQ multiplex PCR; in TCRdb, only in-frame clones are kept and a portion is missing. The data show 150,000 to 200,000 clones, just under 90% seen once. Sequenced input: peripheral blood. All receptors come from a woman between 65 and 79 years old with COVID-19, enrolled during active disease.

V and J are TRBV7-2 and TRBJ1-5, with D unresolved. Germline V lookup: CDR1 SGHTA, CDR2 FQGNSA. Trimming left V 1 base short and J 2 bases short, with 9 bases between. This CDR3 has 15 amino acids. The CDR3 DNA follows: TGTGCCAGCAGCTTAGGTGAGGGTCGCAATCAGCCCCAGCATTTT. Protein: CASSLGEGRNQPQHF.

This chain joins TRBV7-9 and TRBJ1-4; TRBD1 might be the D (6 bases). The ends were cut back, 4 bases at V and 3 bases at J, with 18 bases in the middle. Germline-derived CDR1 and CDR2 are SEHNR and FQNEAQ (reference sequence). The CDR3 extends over 17 amino acids. The CDR3 reads CASSSWDTRRSNEKLFF. The CDR3 DNA sequence: TGTGCCAGCAGCTCTTGGGACACCCGAAGGTCTAATGAAAAACTGTTTTTT.

The CDR3 spells CASSGPGLGKNNEQFF. CDR3 DNA sequence: TGTGCCAGTAGTGGACCGGGACTAGGGAAGAACAATGAGCAGTTCTTC. The V call is TRBV19, the J call TRBJ2-1; TRBD2 matches 8 bases. CDR1 and CDR2 (germline): LNHDA, SQIVND (reference sequence). V was pared by 5 bases and J by 5 bases, with 11 bases of the junction left unmatched. The CDR3 has 16 amino acids. The full variable domain, with the rest looked up from reference TRBV19 and TRBJ2-1, is DGGITQSPKYLFRKEGQNVTLSCEQNLNHDAMYWYRQDPGQGLRLIYYSQIVNDFQKGDIAEGYSVSREKKESFPLTVTSAQKNPTAFYLCASSGPGLGKNNEQFFGPGTRLTVL.

The chain uses TRBV18 and TRBJ1-1, with D possibly matching TRBD1 (5 bases). V was cut by 5 bases and J by 1 base, with 8 bases left in between. The CDR3 is made up of 13 amino acids. Per germline, CDR1 KGHSH and CDR2 LQKENI. The CDR3 is CASSTQGNTEAFF. The CDR3 DNA follows: TGTGCCAGCTCAACCCAGGGGAACACTGAAGCTTTCTTT.

This chain joins TRBV3-1 (or the pseudogene TRBV3-2) and TRBJ2-1; D possibly corresponds to TRBD1 (5 bases). Germline V gene sequence: CDR1 LGHDT, CDR2 YNNKEL (reference sequence). Trimming shortened V by 0 bases and J by 12 bases, and 15 bases separated the two germline ends. CDR3 length: 14 amino acids. CDR3 protein: CASSQDPWTSWQFF. The CDR3, as DNA: TGTGCCAGCAGCCAAGATCCCTGGACATCATGGCAGTTCTTC.

The chain joins TRBV7-2 to TRBJ1-2, with D perhaps matching TRBD1 (5 bases). There are 13 residues in the CDR3. In germline, CDR1 is SGHTA, CDR2 FQGNSA. Deletions cut 3 bases from V and 5 bases from J, with 10 bases between. CDR3 protein: CASSLEGRYGYTF. DNA of the CDR3: TGTGCCAGCAGCTTGGAGGGGAGGTATGGCTACACCTTC.

The gene calls are TRBV6-6 and TRBJ2-7, with a tentative D call TRBD2 (5 bases). In germline, CDR1 is MNHNY, CDR2 SVGAGI (reference sequence). Trimming removed 0 bases from V and 3 bases from J, with 9 bases in between. The length of the CDR3 is 14 residues. CDR3 sequence reads: CASSYSASYYEQYF. The CDR3 DNA reads TGTGCCAGCAGTTACTCGGCTAGCTACTACGAGCAGTACTTC.

The chain joins TRBV7-2 to TRBJ1-4; 11 bases match TRBD1. The germline V gene has CDR1 SGHTA and CDR2 FQGNSA. This CDR3 has 16 residues. The V gene end was trimmed by 5 bases and the J gene end by 6 bases; junction bases not matched to a gene: 8. This CDR3 is CASSVSGTGGHEKLFF. The CDR3 DNA follows: TGTGCCAGCAGCGTCTCCGGGACAGGGGGTCATGAAAAACTGTTTTTT.

With respect to this clone: Other DNA sequences in the same sample also yield this CDR3. The chain couples TRBV5-1 to TRBJ2-3, with 8 bases fitting TRBD2. This CDR3 is built from 15 residues. The V and J ends lost 0 bases and 3 bases, in that order; junction bases with no gene match: 3. The germline V gene encodes CDR1 SGHRS and CDR2 YFSETQ. CDR3 in DNA: TGCGCCAGCAGCTTGGGTGCGGGGGGAACAGATACGCAGTATTTT. It codes for CASSLGAGGTDTQYF.

The chain carries TRBV19 and TRBJ2-1; D gene ambiguous. Per the germline V gene, CDR1 is LNHDA and CDR2 is SQIVND (reference sequence). Trimming pared 8 bases from V and 9 bases from J, leaving 17 bases between. The CDR3 sequence is 13 residues long. The CDR3 bases are TGTGCCAGTGAGCCTAGTGGGTTTAGTGAGCAGTTCTTC. It codes for CASEPSGFSEQFF.

This sequence joins TRBV5-1 and TRBJ2-3; TRBD1 agrees at 9 bases. V lost 4 bases and J lost 2; bases outside the gene matches: 8. The length of the CDR3 is 16 residues. CDR1 is SGHRS and CDR2 is YFSETQ in the germline V gene. CDR3 in amino acids: CASSQGQGMHTDTQYF. As DNA, the CDR3 is TGCGCCAGCAGCCAGGGACAGGGAATGCACACAGATACGCAGTATTTT.

This clone was recorded only once. The chain is built from TRBV5-1 and TRBJ1-1; 10 bases line up with TRBD1. Germline CDR1 SGHRS, CDR2 YFSETQ. The CDR3 loop spans 14 amino acids. Trimming cost V 4 bases and J 2 bases; bases outside gene matches: 2. The CDR3 nucleotides are TGCGCCAGCAGCGGGACAGGGGCTAACACTGAAGCTTTCTTT. Translation gives CASSGTGANTEAFF.

This chain connects TRBV5-1 to TRBJ2-3, with 8 nucleotides matching TRBD2. The CDR3 spans 15 residues. Germline CDR1 SGHRS, CDR2 YFSETQ. V lost 4 bases to trimming and J lost 3 bases; unmatched junction nucleotides: 7. The CDR3 loop reads CASSNQGLGTDTQYF. For the CDR3, the DNA is TGCGCCAGCAGCAATCAGGGACTAGGTACAGATACGCAGTATTTT.

This chain uses TRBV29-1 with TRBJ2-7; D might be TRBD1 (6 bases). V lost 5 bases and J 2 bases, leaving 22 bases between the germline ends. CDR3 length: 16 residues. Germline V CDR1 and CDR2: SQVTM, ANQGSEA. In DNA, the CDR3 is TGCAGCGTTCGCCGGGACACTGGGTTCCGGGCCTACGAGCAGTACTTC. Residues: CSVRRDTGFRAYEQYF.

The chain combines TRBV2 with TRBJ2-2; 10 nucleotides align to TRBD2. Germline loops: CDR1 SNHLY, CDR2 FYNNEI. The CDR3 is 17 residues long. The trim removed 4 bases at V and 4 bases at J, leaving 9 bases unmatched. The CDR3 loop reads CASSVGTSDKFTGELFF. CDR3 sequence (DNA): TGTGCCAGCAGTGTGGGGACTAGCGATAAGTTCACCGGGGAGCTGTTTTTT.

The chain carries TRBV3-1 (or the pseudogene TRBV3-2) and TRBJ1-1; D is unresolved. Germline CDR1 reads LGHDT; CDR2 reads YNNKEL (reference sequence). V lost 0 bases to trimming and J lost 5 bases, with 7 bases between them. The CDR3 consists of 13 residues. The CDR3 region has the DNA TGTGCCAGCAGCCAAGATCGGGGTACTGAAGCTTTCTTT. This codes for CASSQDRGTEAFF.

The rearrangement joins TRBV7-6 to TRBJ2-3; 7 bases agree with TRBD1. The CDR3 is made up of 16 amino acids. J was trimmed by 5 bases and V by 5 bases; bases with no gene match: 13. Germline CDR1 reads SGHVS; CDR2 reads FNYEAQ. The CDR3 region is CASSPRQGSPGDTQYF. CDR3 nucleotides: TGTGCCAGCAGCCCTAGACAGGGCTCCCCTGGAGATACGCAGTATTTT.

The rearrangement uses TRBV7-9 and TRBJ1-1; tentative D call: TRBD1 (6 bases). Trimming took off 3 bases at V and 10 bases at J, with 15 bases between the two ends. CDR3 length: 13 amino acids. Germline V gives CDR1 SEHNR, CDR2 FQNEAQ (reference sequence). The CDR3 protein is CASSFRDMWGAFF. CDR3 nucleotide sequence: TGTGCCAGCAGCTTCCGGGACATGTGGGGAGCTTTCTTT. Full variable domain (rest looked up from reference TRBV7-9 and TRBJ1-1): DTGVSQNPRHKITKRGQNVTFRCDPISEHNRLYWYRQTLGQGPEFLTYFQNEAQLEKSRLLSDRFSAERPKGSFSTLEIQRTEQGDSAMYLCASSFRDMWGAFFGQGTRLTVV.

The gene calls are TRBV9 and TRBJ2-3; possible D gene TRBD1, 6 bases. Germline V gives CDR1 SGDLS, CDR2 YYNGEE. The CDR3 has 15 residues. V lost 1 base, J lost 3 bases, and 12 bases lay in between. The CDR3 loop reads CASSVRAGETDTQYF. In DNA, the CDR3 is TGTGCCAGCAGCGTACGGGCAGGGGAGACAGATACGCAGTATTTT.

The genes are TRBV7-9 and TRBJ1-1; maybe TRBD1 (5 bases). Germline CDR1 SEHNR, CDR2 FQNEAQ (reference sequence). Trimming stripped 7 bases from V and 1 base from J, with 16 bases between. This CDR3 spans 15 amino acids. CDR3 nucleotide sequence: TGTGCCAGCACCAACTTCGACAGTGAGAACACTGAAGCTTTCTTT. Translated: CASTNFDSENTEAFF.

V gene TRBV5-4 combines with J gene TRBJ1-4; 9 bases fit TRBD1. V lost 4 bases, J lost 7 bases, and 8 bases stayed unmatched. Germline V gene lookup returns CDR1 SGHNT and CDR2 YYREEE (reference sequence). The CDR3 sequence is 15 residues long. CDR3 in DNA: TGTGCCAGCAGCCTGGGGACAGGGAAAAGTGAAAAACTGTTTTTT. It codes for CASSLGTGKSEKLFF.

V and J are TRBV12-3 or TRBV12-4 and TRBJ2-7; the D gene is possibly TRBD2 (5 bases). This CDR3 spans 12 amino acids. Trimming left V 8 bases short and J 2 bases short, with 10 bases between. CDR3 protein: CASRGVAYEQYF. CDR3 bases: TGTGCCAGCCGGGGAGTAGCCTACGAGCAGTACTTC.